The 20 T cell receptor beta chains given below trace back to one sample, sequenced in a study of cytomegalovirus exposure and HLA in healthy donors. The primer mix had 60 Vbeta and 13 Jbeta primers. Libraries were prepared by immunoSEQ multiplex PCR; TCRdb keeps only in-frame clonotypes and omits some of them. This sample's table reports tens of thousands of clones. The sequencing sample was made of PBMCs. These receptors all stem from a male donor in good health and CMV-seronegative.

The gene calls are TRBV14 and TRBJ2-7, with 7 bases matching TRBD1. This CDR3 contains 16 residues. V lost 0 bases to trimming and J lost 4 bases; unmatched junction nucleotides: 9. Germline values: CDR1 SGHDN, CDR2 FVKESK. The CDR3, as DNA: TGTGCCAGCAGCCAAGATCCGAGGCAGGGGGTTTACGAGCAGTACTTC. It is translated as CASSQDPRQGVYEQYF. Filled out from reference TRBV14 and TRBJ2-7, the complete variable domain reads EAGVTQFPSHSVIEKGQTVTLRCDPISGHDNLYWYRRVMGKEIKFLLHFVKESKQDESGMPNNRFLAERTGGTYSTLKVQPAELEDSGVYFCASSQDPRQGVYEQYFGPGTRLTVT.

The chain recombines TRBV27 with TRBJ1-1, with TRBD1 matching over 7 bases. Germline CDR1 is MNHEY and CDR2 is SMNVEV (reference sequence). V shed 5 bases, J shed 0 bases, and the junction held 9 bases outside the gene matches. The CDR3 is 16 amino acids. The CDR3 spells CASSTISGGMNTEAFF. DNA of the CDR3: TGTGCCAGCAGTACAATATCAGGGGGTATGAACACTGAAGCTTTCTTT.

V gene TRBV5-1 combines with J gene TRBJ2-1; 9 bases match TRBD2. The CDR3 is 16 amino acids. Germline CDR1 is SGHRS and CDR2 is YFSETQ. Trimming removed 5 bases from V and 0 bases from J; junction bases left unmatched: 6. CDR3 in amino acids: CASRIAGESSYNEQFF. In DNA form, the CDR3 reads TGCGCCAGCAGAATAGCGGGGGAGAGCTCCTACAATGAGCAGTTCTTC.

The rearrangement joins TRBV6-4 to TRBJ2-1; perhaps TRBD1 as D (6 bases). From germline, CDR1 is MRHNA and CDR2 SNTAGT. V was trimmed by 4 bases and J by 4 bases, leaving 11 bases between them. CDR3 length: 14 amino acids. CDR3 sequence: CASSGQGTYNEQFF. CDR3 bases: TGTGCCAGCAGTGGACAAGGGACATACAATGAGCAGTTCTTC.

The rearrangement uses TRBV5-8 and TRBJ2-2; D is perhaps TRBD1 (6 bases). This CDR3 comprises 14 residues. Germline V gene data show CDR1 as SGHTS and CDR2 as YDEGEE. With 0 bases removed from V and 7 bases from J, the gap between germline ends came to 10 bases. CDR3 in amino acids: CASSLAGVNGELFF. CDR3 DNA: TGTGCCAGCAGCTTGGCAGGGGTTAACGGGGAGCTGTTTTTT.

V and J are TRBV5-6 and TRBJ1-5; a weak D match, TRBD1 (6 bases). The CDR3 runs 16 residues. Germline assignment: CDR1 SGHDT and CDR2 YYEEEE. Trimming took off 4 bases at V and 2 bases at J, with 16 bases between the two ends. CDR3 in DNA: TGTGCCAGCAGCAGAAACATAGGGGGGGGCAATCAGCCCCAGCATTTT. Encoded protein: CASSRNIGGGNQPQHF.

The V call is TRBV9, the J call TRBJ2-3; 13 bases are a match to TRBD2. The CDR3 is made up of 15 amino acids. Germline V lookup: CDR1 SGDLS, CDR2 YYNGEE. V shed 3 bases and J 8 bases; nucleotides not matched to a gene: 6. CDR3 nucleotides: TGTGCCAGCAGCGGTGGACTAGCGGGGGAAGGTACGCAGTATTTT. Translated: CASSGGLAGEGTQYF. Filled out from reference TRBV9 and TRBJ2-3, the complete variable domain reads DSGVTQTPKHLITATGQRVTLRCSPRSGDLSVYWYQQSLDQGLQFLIQYYNGEERAKGNILERFSAQQFPDLHSELNLSSLELGDSALYFCASSGGLAGEGTQYFGPGTRLTVL.

Considering frequency, this clone is medium-sized. V usage is TRBV6-4 and J usage is TRBJ2-2; 8 bases line up with TRBD2. Germline values: CDR1 MRHNA, CDR2 SNTAGT. The junction had 2 bases not matched to a gene; V was cut back by 4 bases and J by 1 base. The CDR3 is 15 residues long. The CDR3 loop reads CASSALAGNTGELFF. DNA of the CDR3: TGTGCCAGCAGTGCCCTAGCGGGGAACACCGGGGAGCTGTTTTTT.

The V and J genes are TRBV4-2 and TRBJ1-5; the D gene is possibly TRBD1 (5 bases). Germline CDR1 and CDR2: LGHNA and YNFKEQ. Trimming shortened V by 3 bases and J by 7 bases, and 22 bases separated the two germline ends. The CDR3 covers 17 residues. CDR3 DNA: TGTGCCAGCAGCCATACAACTGGGGGGTACGGGGAGCAGCCCCAGCATTTT. This sequence encodes CASSHTTGGYGEQPQHF.

The CDR3 nucleotides read TGTGCCAGCAGGGGACATGGGACCCAAGAGACCCAGTACTTC. This encodes CASRGHGTQETQYF. The chain employs TRBV6-5 and TRBJ2-5; D perhaps matches TRBD1 (6 bases). The CDR3 has 14 amino acids. Germline CDR1 MNHEY, CDR2 SVGAGI. The V end lost 6 bases, the J end lost 1 base, and 12 bases lay between the germline ends.

This chain uses TRBV20-1 with TRBJ2-5; D is unresolved. Trimming shortened V by 5 bases and J by 5 bases, and 6 bases separated the two germline ends. CDR1 and CDR2 from the germline V gene are DFQATT and SNEGSKA (reference sequence). The CDR3 has 10 residues. In nucleotides, the CDR3 is TGCAGTGCTGTGAGGGAGACCCAGTACTTC. It is translated as CSAVRETQYF.

The rearrangement uses TRBV7-9 and TRBJ1-1, with TRBD1 as a possible D gene (5 bases). The CDR3 spans 14 residues. V was cut by 5 bases and J by 0 bases, with 10 bases left in between. Looked up from germline, CDR1 is SEHNR and CDR2 is FQNEAQ (reference sequence). CDR3 DNA sequence: TGTGCCAGCAGCCCGACAGCATTGAACACTGAAGCTTTCTTT. Its protein is CASSPTALNTEAFF.

The rearrangement joins TRBV2 to TRBJ1-4; D is ambiguous. Trimming pared 7 bases from V and 1 base from J, leaving 16 bases between. The CDR3 runs 16 residues. The germline CDR1 and CDR2 sequences are SNHLY and FYNNEI. CDR3 protein: CASTSPLLRTNEKLFF. CDR3 in DNA: TGTGCCAGCACCTCACCACTTTTAAGAACTAATGAAAAACTGTTTTTT.

This chain connects TRBV4-1 to TRBJ1-3, with D perhaps matching TRBD1 (6 bases). V was pared by 1 base and J by 7 bases, with 14 bases between. The CDR3 is 15 residues long. Germline CDR1 and CDR2: MGHRA and YSYEKL. This CDR3 reads CASSQVQGRRNTIYF. The CDR3 nucleotides are TGCGCCAGCAGCCAAGTCCAGGGGCGTCGGAACACCATATATTTT.

The genes are TRBV5-1 and TRBJ2-7; 7 nucleotides line up with TRBD1. Trimming at V came to 0 bases and at J to 2 bases, leaving 5 bases not matched to a gene. The CDR3 sequence is 15 residues long. Germline CDR1 reads SGHRS; CDR2 reads YFSETQ. CDR3 coding DNA: TGCGCCAGCAGCTTGGGGCTACAGGGGCCCTACGAGCAGTACTTC. Residues: CASSLGLQGPYEQYF.

The chain joins TRBV30 to TRBJ2-7; tentatively, D is TRBD1 (6 bases). Per germline, CDR1 GTSNPN and CDR2 SVGIG (reference sequence). This CDR3 has 12 amino acids. Deletions cut 2 bases from V and 13 bases from J, with 18 bases between. The CDR3 reads CAWSLQTGPTYF. In DNA form, the CDR3 reads TGTGCCTGGAGTCTCCAAACAGGGCCCACATACTTC. The complete variable domain, with remaining parts taken from reference TRBV30 and TRBJ2-7, reads SQTIHQWPATLVQPVGSPLSLECTVEGTSNPNLYWYRQAAGRGLQLLFYSVGIGQISSEVPQNLSASRPQDRQFILSSKKLLLSDSGFYLCAWSLQTGPTYFGPGTRLTVT.

This chain connects TRBV4-1 to TRBJ1-3, with 7 nucleotides matching TRBD1. V was clipped by 6 bases and J by 0 bases; unmatched bases: 8. From germline, CDR1 is MGHRA and CDR2 YSYEKL. The CDR3 covers 16 residues. The CDR3 loop reads CASRRATGDSGNTIYF. CDR3 DNA sequence: TGCGCCAGCAGGCGCGCAACAGGGGACTCTGGAAACACCATATATTTT.

This chain joins TRBV6-4 and TRBJ1-1, with a weak D call TRBD1 (5 bases). The CDR3 is 13 residues long. Germline V lookup: CDR1 MRHNA, CDR2 SNTAGT. Trimming stripped 6 bases from V and 5 bases from J, with 13 bases between. The CDR3 nucleotides read TGTGCCAGCAGGCCCCCGGGGGAGACTGAAGCTTTCTTT. Translation gives CASRPPGETEAFF.

The chain uses TRBV2 and TRBJ1-2; 7 bases map to TRBD1. CDR1 and CDR2 (germline): SNHLY, FYNNEI. This CDR3 region has 15 residues. With V trimmed by 6 bases and J by 3 bases, 10 bases remained unmatched. The CDR3 reads CASREMTGSYYGYTF. The CDR3 region has the DNA TGTGCCAGCAGAGAAATGACAGGGAGCTACTATGGCTACACCTTC.

V and J are TRBV7-3 and TRBJ2-5; perhaps TRBD1 as D (5 bases). In germline, CDR1 is SGHTA, CDR2 FQGTGA. Trimming took 2 bases from V and 1 from J, leaving 8 bases between them. The CDR3 sequence is 14 residues long. The DNA of the CDR3 is TGTGCCAGCAGCTTAGGGGCCACCCAAGAGACCCAGTACTTC. This codes for CASSLGATQETQYF.